The clone carrying this TCR beta chain was found many times. What it binds is unknown. Between the trimmed V and J ends, which lost 2 bases and 8 bases, there was a span of 15 bases. Germline CDR1 DFQATT, CDR2 SNEGSKA (reference sequence). CDR3 size: 13 residues. Template material for TCR beta VDJ and CDR3 profiling consisted of genomic DNA. Each CDR3 protein is one row after TCRdb ran MiXCR on the reads. Of about 220,000 distinct CDR3 sequences listed, 34% are singletons. The data originate from a study of CD8+CD57+ T cells in acquired aplastic anemia. Overall study results and limits: CD8+ Simpson's diversity showed no significant patient-control difference.

This clonotype was obtained from a human donor in good health, serving as a control. The chain couples TRBV20-1 to TRBJ1-1; D is undetermined. The source material was sorted CD4+, CD8+, or CD8+CD57+ T cells (not recorded which) from PBMCs. This CDR3 is CSARPTAGPEAFF. CDR3 bases: TGCAGTGCTAGACCCACGGCGGGCCCCGAAGCTTTCTTT.